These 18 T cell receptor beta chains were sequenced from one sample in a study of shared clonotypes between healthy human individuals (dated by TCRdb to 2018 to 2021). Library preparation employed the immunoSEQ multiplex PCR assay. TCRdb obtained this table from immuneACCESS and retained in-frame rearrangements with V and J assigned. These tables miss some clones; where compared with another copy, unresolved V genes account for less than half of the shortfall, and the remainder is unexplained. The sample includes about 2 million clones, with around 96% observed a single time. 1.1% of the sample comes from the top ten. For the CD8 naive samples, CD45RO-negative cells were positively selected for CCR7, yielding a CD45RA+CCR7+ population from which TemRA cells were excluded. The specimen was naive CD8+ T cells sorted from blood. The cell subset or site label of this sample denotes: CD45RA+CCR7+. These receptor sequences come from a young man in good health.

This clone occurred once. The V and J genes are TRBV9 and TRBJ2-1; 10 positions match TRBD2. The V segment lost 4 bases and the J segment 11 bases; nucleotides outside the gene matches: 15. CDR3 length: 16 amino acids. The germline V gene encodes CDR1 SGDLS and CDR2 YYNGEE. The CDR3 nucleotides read TGTGCCAGCAGCCCGGCGGGCCTAACACTAGCGGGGAAGCAGTTCTTC. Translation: CASSPAGLTLAGKQFF.

The CDR3 DNA reads as TGTGCCAGCGGATTACTAGCGGGAGAGTACAATGAGCAGTTCTTC. Protein sequence: CASGLLAGEYNEQFF. This sequence joins TRBV27 and TRBJ2-1, with 11 bases identical to TRBD2. Germline trimming cut 8 bases from V and 4 bases from J; bases unmatched to any gene: 7. CDR1 and CDR2 from the germline V gene are MNHEY and SMNVEV (reference sequence). This CDR3 is built from 15 residues.

This CDR3 reads CASSSSRGERMNTEAFF. The DNA for the CDR3 is TGTGCCAGCAGCTCAAGCAGAGGGGAGAGGATGAACACTGAAGCTTTCTTT. The V and J genes are TRBV11-2 and TRBJ1-1, with a tentative D call TRBD1 (5 bases). V shed 4 bases and J shed 0 bases, with 18 bases lying between them. The CDR3 runs to 17 residues. Germline CDR1 and CDR2: SGHAT and FQNNGV. Full variable domain (outside the CDR3, taken from reference TRBV11-2 and TRBJ1-1): EAGVAQSPRYKIIEKRQSVAFWCNPISGHATLYWYQQILGQGPKLLIQFQNNGVVDDSQLPKDRFSAERLKGVDSTLKIQPAKLEDSAVYLCASSSSRGERMNTEAFFGQGTRLTVV.

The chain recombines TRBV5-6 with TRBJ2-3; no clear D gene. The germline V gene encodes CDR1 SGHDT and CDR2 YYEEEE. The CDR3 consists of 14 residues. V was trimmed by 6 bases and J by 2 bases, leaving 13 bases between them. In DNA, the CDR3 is TGTGCCAGCATCCCGGCATCTCACACAGATACGCAGTATTTT. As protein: CASIPASHTDTQYF.

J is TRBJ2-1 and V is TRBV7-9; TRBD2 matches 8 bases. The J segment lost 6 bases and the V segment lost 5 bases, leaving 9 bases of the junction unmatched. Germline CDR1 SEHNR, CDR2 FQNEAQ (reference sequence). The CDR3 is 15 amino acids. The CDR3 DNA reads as TGTGCCAGCAGCCCCGGGGGGGCCTACCCCAATGAGCAGTTCTTC. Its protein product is CASSPGGAYPNEQFF.

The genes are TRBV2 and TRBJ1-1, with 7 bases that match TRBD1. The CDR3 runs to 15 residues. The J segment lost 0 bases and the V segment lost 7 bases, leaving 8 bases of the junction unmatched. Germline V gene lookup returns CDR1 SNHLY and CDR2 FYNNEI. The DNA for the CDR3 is TGTGCCAGCATCGTCGGGACAGTCATGAACACTGAAGCTTTCTTT. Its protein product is CASIVGTVMNTEAFF.

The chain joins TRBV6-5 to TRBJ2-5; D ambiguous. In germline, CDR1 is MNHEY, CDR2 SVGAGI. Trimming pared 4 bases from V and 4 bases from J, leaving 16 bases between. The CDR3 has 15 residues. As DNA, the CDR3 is TGTGCCAGCAGTTTGGACCTCGGAGATCGAGAGACCCAGTACTTC. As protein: CASSLDLGDRETQYF.

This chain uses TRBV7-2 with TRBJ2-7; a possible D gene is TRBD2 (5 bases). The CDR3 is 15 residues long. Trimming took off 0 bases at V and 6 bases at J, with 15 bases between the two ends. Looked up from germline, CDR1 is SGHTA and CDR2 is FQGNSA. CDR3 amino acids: CASSLADPGRGEQYF. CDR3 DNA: TGTGCCAGCAGCTTAGCCGATCCGGGCCGGGGCGAGCAGTACTTC.

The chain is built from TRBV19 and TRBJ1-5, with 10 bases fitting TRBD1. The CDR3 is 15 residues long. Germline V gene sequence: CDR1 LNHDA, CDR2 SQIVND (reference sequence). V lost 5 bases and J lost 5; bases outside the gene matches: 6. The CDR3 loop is CASSPGTGAYQPQHF. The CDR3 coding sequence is TGTGCCAGTAGTCCAGGGACAGGGGCCTATCAGCCCCAGCATTTT.

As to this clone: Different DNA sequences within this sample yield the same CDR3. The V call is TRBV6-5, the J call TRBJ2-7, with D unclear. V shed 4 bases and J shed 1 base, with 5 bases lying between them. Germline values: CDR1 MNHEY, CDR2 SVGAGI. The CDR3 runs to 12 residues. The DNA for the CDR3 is TGTGCCAGCAGTTCTTTATCCTACGAGCAGTACTTC. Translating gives CASSSLSYEQYF.

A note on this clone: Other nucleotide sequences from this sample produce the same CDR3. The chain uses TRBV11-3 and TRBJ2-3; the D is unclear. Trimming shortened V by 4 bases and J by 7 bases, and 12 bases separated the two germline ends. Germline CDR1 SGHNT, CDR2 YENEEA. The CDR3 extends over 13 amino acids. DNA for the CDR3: TGTGCCAGCAGCTGGCATGTGGGATATACGCAGTATTTT. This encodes CASSWHVGYTQYF.

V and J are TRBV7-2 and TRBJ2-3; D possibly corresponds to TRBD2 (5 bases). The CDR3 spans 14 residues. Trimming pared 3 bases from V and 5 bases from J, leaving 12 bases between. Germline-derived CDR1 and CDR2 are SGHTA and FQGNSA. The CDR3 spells CASSLRPGRDTQYF. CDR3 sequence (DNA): TGTGCCAGCAGCTTGAGGCCGGGAAGAGATACGCAGTATTTT.

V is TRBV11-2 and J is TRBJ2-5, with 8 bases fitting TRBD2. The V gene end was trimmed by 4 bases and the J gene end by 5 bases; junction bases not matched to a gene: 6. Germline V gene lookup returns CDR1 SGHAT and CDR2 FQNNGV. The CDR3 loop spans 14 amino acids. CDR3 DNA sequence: TGTGCCAGCAGCTCCCCGGGACTAGAGGAGACCCAGTACTTC. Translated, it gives CASSSPGLEETQYF.

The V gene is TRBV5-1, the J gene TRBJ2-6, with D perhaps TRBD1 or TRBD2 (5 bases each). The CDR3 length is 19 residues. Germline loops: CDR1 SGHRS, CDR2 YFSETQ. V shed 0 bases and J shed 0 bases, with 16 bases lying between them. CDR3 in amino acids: CASSLAVGTLSSGANVLTF. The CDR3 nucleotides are TGCGCCAGCAGCTTGGCTGTCGGGACCCTAAGCTCTGGGGCCAACGTCCTGACTTTC.

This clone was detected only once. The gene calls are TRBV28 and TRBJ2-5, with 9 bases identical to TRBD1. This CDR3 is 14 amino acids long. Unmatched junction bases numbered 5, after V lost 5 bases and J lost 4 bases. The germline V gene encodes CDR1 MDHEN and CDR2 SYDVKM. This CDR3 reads CASSPRTGAETQYF. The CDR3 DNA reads TGTGCCAGCAGTCCACGGACAGGGGCAGAGACCCAGTACTTC.

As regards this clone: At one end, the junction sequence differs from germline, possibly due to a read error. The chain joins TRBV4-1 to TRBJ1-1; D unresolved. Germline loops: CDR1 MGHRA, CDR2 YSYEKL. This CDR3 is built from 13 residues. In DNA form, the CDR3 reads TGCGCCAACAGCCAAGCGCATCTCACTGAAGCTTTCTTT. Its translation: CANSQAHLTEAFF.

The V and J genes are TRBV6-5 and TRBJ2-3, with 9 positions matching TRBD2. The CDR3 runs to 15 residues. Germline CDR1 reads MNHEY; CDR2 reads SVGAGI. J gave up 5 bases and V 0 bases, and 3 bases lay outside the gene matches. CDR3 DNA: TGTGCCAGCAGTTACTCCGGCGGGAGGGGAGATACGCAGTATTTT. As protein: CASSYSGGRGDTQYF.

The CDR3 sequence: CASSVTGDYEQYF. CDR3 DNA sequence: TGTGCCAGTAGTGTTACAGGGGATTACGAGCAGTACTTC. The chain recombines TRBV19 with TRBJ2-7; 7 bases align to TRBD1. Germline trimming cut 5 bases from V and 4 bases from J; bases unmatched to any gene: 5. The CDR3 has 13 amino acids. Germline V gene data show CDR1 as LNHDA and CDR2 as SQIVND (reference sequence).